What follows are 12 T cell receptor beta chains derived from one specimen sequenced in a study of blood T cell repertoires in COVID-19. Profiled with immunoSEQ multiplex PCR; TCRdb holds only in-frame clones, not every one. The top ten clones hold 2.9% of a sample with some 14,000 clones, approximately 90% of them seen once. The source material was peripheral blood. Receptor source: a human donor in a cohort sampled during active COVID-19.

The V call is TRBV19, the J call TRBJ2-7; the D gene is possibly TRBD1 (6 bases). Trimming took off 5 bases at V and 0 bases at J, with 11 bases between the two ends. The CDR3 contains 14 residues. Germline CDR1 is LNHDA and CDR2 is SQIVND (reference sequence). This CDR3 reads CASSVAGDSYEQYF. The CDR3 nucleotides read TGTGCCAGTAGTGTAGCAGGGGACTCCTACGAGCAGTACTTC.

The gene calls are TRBV5-4 and TRBJ2-7; D not resolved. The CDR3 loop spans 11 amino acids. Per the germline V gene, CDR1 is SGHNT and CDR2 is YYREEE (reference sequence). Trimming removed 4 bases from V and 4 bases from J, with 6 bases in between. The CDR3 region is CASSNLYEQYF. CDR3 sequence (DNA): TGTGCCAGCAGCAACTTATACGAGCAGTACTTC.

This clone was counted once. The chain carries TRBV7-2 and TRBJ2-7; 14 bases line up with TRBD2. CDR1 and CDR2 from the germline V gene are SGHTA and FQGNSA. The J segment lost 5 bases and the V segment lost 6 bases, leaving 3 bases of the junction unmatched. The CDR3 is made up of 14 amino acids. CDR3 DNA sequence: TGTGCCAGCAGTTCGGGACTAGCGGGAGACGAGCAGTACTTC. This encodes CASSSGLAGDEQYF.

The chain recombines TRBV5-1 with TRBJ2-7, with 12 positions matching TRBD2. Germline assignment: CDR1 SGHRS and CDR2 YFSETQ. This CDR3 is 16 amino acids long. The trim removed 3 bases at V and 1 base at J, leaving 5 bases unmatched. CDR3 region: CASSSGLAGTSYEQYF. CDR3 in DNA: TGCGCCAGCAGCTCAGGACTAGCGGGGACTTCCTACGAGCAGTACTTC.

This clone was recorded only once. V and J are TRBV19 and TRBJ1-4; 8 nucleotides match TRBD1. Germline V gene sequence: CDR1 LNHDA, CDR2 SQIVND (reference sequence). Unmatched junction bases numbered 14, after V lost 5 bases and J lost 6 bases. The CDR3 has 17 residues. The CDR3 loop reads CASSSPGGSLWDEKLFF. In DNA form, the CDR3 reads TGTGCCAGTAGTTCCCCAGGGGGCAGCTTGTGGGATGAAAAACTGTTTTTT.

The chain joins TRBV30 to TRBJ1-5, with 8 bases that match TRBD1. Germline V lookup: CDR1 GTSNPN, CDR2 SVGIG (reference sequence). The CDR3 extends over 14 amino acids. The V gene end was trimmed by 2 bases and the J gene end by 2 bases; junction bases not matched to a gene: 2. The CDR3 is CAWSPGQGNQPQHF. CDR3 DNA: TGTGCCTGGAGTCCGGGACAGGGCAATCAGCCCCAGCATTTT.

This chain links TRBV5-1 with TRBJ2-1; the D gene is possibly TRBD1 (6 bases). Germline loops: CDR1 SGHRS, CDR2 YFSETQ. With 4 bases removed from V and 1 base from J, the gap between germline ends came to 9 bases. The CDR3 contains 14 residues. CDR3 bases: TGCGCCAGCAGCCCTGGACAGTCCTACAATGAGCAGTTCTTC. Residues: CASSPGQSYNEQFF.

This chain connects TRBV5-1 to TRBJ2-3, with 15 bases aligning to TRBD2. J lost 2 bases, V lost 5 bases, and 9 bases had no gene match. Germline assignment: CDR1 SGHRS and CDR2 YFSETQ. The CDR3 is made up of 18 amino acids. CDR3 sequence (DNA): TGCGCCAGCAGGAGGACTAGCGGGAGGGCGTTGGTCACAGATACGCAGTATTTT. It specifies CASRRTSGRALVTDTQYF.

The chain recombines TRBV24-1 with TRBJ2-2; D perhaps matches TRBD2 (6 bases). Germline V gives CDR1 KGHDR, CDR2 SFDVKD. CDR3 length equals 17 residues. Trimming pared 5 bases from V and 6 bases from J, leaving 21 bases between. The CDR3 nucleotides are TGTGCCACCAGTGCCCCCGGAGGGAGTCTTGGCTCCGGGGAGCTGTTTTTT. It codes for CATSAPGGSLGSGELFF.

This clone has only one observation. Other DNA variants within this sample encode the same CDR3. The CDR3 DNA sequence: TGTGCCAGCGGCGGGGGGGGGAGAGATGAGCAGTTCTTC. Translated: CASGGGGRDEQFF. The J gene is TRBJ2-1, the V gene TRBV7-9; TRBD2 agrees at 9 bases. The ends lost 8 bases at V and 8 bases at J; junction bases unmatched: 7. The CDR3 contains 13 residues. CDR1 and CDR2 (germline): SEHNR, FQNEAQ (reference sequence).

The V and J genes are TRBV5-5 and TRBJ2-2, with 9 bases that match TRBD1. The germline CDR1 and CDR2 sequences are SGHKS and YYEKEE (reference sequence). Unmatched junction bases numbered 9, after V lost 2 bases and J lost 4 bases. There are 17 residues in the CDR3. The CDR3 protein is CASSLRGGTGTTGELFF. The CDR3 DNA follows: TGTGCCAGCAGCTTACGAGGCGGGACAGGGACCACCGGGGAGCTGTTTTTT.

This chain uses TRBV5-1 with TRBJ1-1; D gene unclear. The germline V gene encodes CDR1 SGHRS and CDR2 YFSETQ. The CDR3 contains 13 residues. Trimming took 4 bases from V and 0 from J, leaving 7 bases between them. The CDR3 loop reads CASSLRLNTEAFF. The CDR3 DNA reads as TGCGCCAGCAGCCTGAGGTTGAACACTGAAGCTTTCTTT.